Given below is one TCR beta chain in context. Produced via immunoSEQ multiplex PCR; TCRdb's table is partial and in-frame only. The sample contains around 60,000 clones, 80% to 95% of which appear only once. The data stem from a study of technical replicates of blood from several donors. The V segment lost 0 bases and the J segment 4 bases; nucleotides outside the gene matches: 11. The CDR3 covers 20 residues. Looked up from germline, CDR1 is MNHEY and CDR2 is SMNVEV (reference sequence). Sequenced material: PBMCs. The receptor's source is a human donor in good health. Some clones in this sample may be carry-over from other donors' samples. The chain carries TRBV27 and TRBJ2-2; 13 bases are a match to TRBD2. Written as DNA, the CDR3 is TGTGCCAGCAGTTTATCGAAAGGACTAGCGGGAGTCTACGGCACCGGGGAGCTGTTTTTT. This codes for CASSLSKGLAGVYGTGELFF.